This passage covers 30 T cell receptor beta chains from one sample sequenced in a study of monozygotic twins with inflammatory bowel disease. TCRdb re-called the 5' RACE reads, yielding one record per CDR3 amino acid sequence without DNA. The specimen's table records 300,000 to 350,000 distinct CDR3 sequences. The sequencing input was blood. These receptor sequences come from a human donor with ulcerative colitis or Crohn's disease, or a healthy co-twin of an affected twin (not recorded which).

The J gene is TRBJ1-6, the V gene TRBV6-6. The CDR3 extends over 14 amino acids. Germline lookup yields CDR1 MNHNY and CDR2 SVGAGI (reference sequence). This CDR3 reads CASRLDGSNSPLHF.

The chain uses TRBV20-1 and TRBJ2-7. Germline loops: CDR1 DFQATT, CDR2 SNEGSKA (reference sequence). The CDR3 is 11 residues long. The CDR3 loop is CSATGFDEQYF.

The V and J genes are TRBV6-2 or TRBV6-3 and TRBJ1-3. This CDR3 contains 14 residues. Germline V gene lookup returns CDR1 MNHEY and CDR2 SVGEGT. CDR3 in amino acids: CASKRQDSGNTIYF.

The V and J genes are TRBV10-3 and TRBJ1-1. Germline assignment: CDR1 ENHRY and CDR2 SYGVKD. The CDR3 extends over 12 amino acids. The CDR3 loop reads CAISEWGTEAFF.

The CDR3 loop reads CASTLAGGFSTDTQYF. The rearrangement joins TRBV10-2 to TRBJ2-3; checking the TCRdb D call of TRBD2 is not possible without DNA. This CDR3 contains 16 residues. Per germline, CDR1 WSHSY and CDR2 SAAADI.

The CDR3: CASSSVSFNEQFF. The rearrangement joins TRBV5-1 to TRBJ2-1. The CDR3 is 13 residues long. Germline CDR1 and CDR2: SGHRS and YFSETQ.

This CDR3 reads CASSMGQGASYEQYF. V and J are TRBV27 and TRBJ2-7; TCRdb lists TRBD1, though no DNA is available to test this call. This CDR3 has 15 amino acids. The germline CDR1 and CDR2 sequences are MNHEY and SMNVEV (reference sequence).

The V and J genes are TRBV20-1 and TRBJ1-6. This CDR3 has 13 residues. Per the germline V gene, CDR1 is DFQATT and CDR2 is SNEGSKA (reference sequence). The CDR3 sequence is CSARMGSDSPLHF.

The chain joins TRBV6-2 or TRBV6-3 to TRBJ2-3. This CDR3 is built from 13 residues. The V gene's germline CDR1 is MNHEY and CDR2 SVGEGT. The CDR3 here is CASSYRITDTQYF.

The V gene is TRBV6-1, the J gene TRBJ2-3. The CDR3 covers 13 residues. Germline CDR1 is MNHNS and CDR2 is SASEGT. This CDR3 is CASTRLSTDTQYF.

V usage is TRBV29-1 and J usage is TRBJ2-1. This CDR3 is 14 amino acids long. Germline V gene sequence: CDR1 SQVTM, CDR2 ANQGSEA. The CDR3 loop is CSVETPRSYNEQFF.

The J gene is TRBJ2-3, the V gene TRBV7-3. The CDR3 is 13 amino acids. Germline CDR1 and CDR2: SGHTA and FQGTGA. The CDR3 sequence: CASSLRITDTQYF. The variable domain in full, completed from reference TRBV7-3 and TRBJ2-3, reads GAGVSQTPSNKVTEKGKYVELRCDPISGHTALYWYRQSLGQGPEFLIYFQGTGAADDSGLPNDRFFAVRPEGSVSTLKIQRTERGDSAVYLCASSLRITDTQYFGPGTRLTVL.

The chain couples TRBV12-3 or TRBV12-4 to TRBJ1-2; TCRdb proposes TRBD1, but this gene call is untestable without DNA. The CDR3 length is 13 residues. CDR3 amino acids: CASKRQGGQGYTF.

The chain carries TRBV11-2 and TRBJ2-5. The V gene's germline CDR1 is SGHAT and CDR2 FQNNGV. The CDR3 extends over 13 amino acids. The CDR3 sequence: CASSFEYQETQYF.

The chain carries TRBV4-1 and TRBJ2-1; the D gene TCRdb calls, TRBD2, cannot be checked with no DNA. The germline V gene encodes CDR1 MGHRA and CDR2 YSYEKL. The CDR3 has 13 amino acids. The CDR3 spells CASSQDRTSEQFF.

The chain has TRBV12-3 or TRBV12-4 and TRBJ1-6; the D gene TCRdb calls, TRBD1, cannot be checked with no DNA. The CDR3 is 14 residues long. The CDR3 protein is CASSLRGAKKPLHF.

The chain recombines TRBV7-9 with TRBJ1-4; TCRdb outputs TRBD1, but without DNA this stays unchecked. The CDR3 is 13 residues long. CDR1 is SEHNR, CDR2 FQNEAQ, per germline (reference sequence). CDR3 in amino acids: CASSFADRLKLFF.

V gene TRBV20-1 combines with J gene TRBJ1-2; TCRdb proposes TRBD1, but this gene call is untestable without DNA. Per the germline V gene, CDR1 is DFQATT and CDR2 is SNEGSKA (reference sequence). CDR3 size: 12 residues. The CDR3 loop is CSVIGSPYGYTF.

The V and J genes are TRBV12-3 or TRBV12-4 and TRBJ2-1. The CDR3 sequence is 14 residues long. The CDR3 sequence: CASSFGNSYNEQFF.

CDR3 protein: CSAQPYAMSSGNTIYF. This rearrangement joins TRBV20-1 to TRBJ1-3. Germline V gene lookup returns CDR1 DFQATT and CDR2 SNEGSKA (reference sequence). The CDR3 is 16 residues long.

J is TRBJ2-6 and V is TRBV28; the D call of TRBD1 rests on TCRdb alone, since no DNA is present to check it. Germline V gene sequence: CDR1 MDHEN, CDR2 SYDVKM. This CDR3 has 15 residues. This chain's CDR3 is CASRLQGKRANVLTF. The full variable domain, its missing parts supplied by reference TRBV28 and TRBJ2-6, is DVKVTQSSRYLVKRTGEKVFLECVQDMDHENMFWYRQDPGLGLRLIYFSYDVKMKEKGDIPEGYSVSREKKERFSLILESASTNQTSMYLCASRLQGKRANVLTFGAGSRLTVL.

The CDR3 loop reads CASSLGPDPQHF. The chain is built from TRBV7-9 and TRBJ1-5. The CDR3 sequence is 12 residues long. Germline V gene data show CDR1 as SEHNR and CDR2 as FQNEAQ (reference sequence).

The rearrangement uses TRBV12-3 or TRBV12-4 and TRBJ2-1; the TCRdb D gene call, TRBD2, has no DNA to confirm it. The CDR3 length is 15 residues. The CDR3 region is CASSPGLADYNEQFF.

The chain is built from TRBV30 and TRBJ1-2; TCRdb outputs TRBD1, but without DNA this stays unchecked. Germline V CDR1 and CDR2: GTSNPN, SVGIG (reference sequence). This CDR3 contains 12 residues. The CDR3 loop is CAWAGDRGLSTF.

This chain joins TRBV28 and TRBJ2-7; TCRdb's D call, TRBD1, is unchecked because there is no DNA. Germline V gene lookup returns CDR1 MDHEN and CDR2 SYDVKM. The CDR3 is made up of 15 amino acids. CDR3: CASSQQQGVSYEQYF.

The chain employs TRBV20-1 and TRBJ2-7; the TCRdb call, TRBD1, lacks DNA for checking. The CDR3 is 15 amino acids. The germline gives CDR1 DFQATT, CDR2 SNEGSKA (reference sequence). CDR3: CSASRPLGGSYEQYF.

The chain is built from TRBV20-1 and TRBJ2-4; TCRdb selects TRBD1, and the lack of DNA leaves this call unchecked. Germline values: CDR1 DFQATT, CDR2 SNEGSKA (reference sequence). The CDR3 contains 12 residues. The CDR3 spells CSATDRDDIQYF.

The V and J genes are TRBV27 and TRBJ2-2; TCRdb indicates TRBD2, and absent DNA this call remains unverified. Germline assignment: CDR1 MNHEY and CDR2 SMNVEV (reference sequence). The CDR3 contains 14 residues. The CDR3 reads CASSLTSGAGELFF.

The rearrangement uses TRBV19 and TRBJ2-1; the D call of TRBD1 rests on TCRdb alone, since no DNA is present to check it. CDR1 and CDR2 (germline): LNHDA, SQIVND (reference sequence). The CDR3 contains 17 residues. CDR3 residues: CASSTAGTIRGGNEQFF.

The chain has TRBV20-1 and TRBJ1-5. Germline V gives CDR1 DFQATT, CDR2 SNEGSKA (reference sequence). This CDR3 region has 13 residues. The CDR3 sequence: CSARGGSNQPQHF.